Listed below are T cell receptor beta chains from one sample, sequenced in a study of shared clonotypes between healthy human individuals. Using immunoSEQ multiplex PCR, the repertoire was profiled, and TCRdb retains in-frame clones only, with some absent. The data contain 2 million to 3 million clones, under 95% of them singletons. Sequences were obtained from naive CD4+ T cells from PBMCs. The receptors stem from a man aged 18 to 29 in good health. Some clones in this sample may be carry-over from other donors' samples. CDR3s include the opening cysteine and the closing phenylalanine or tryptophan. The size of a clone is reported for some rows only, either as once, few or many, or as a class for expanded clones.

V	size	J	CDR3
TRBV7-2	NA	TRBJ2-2	CASSIQGALNTGELFF
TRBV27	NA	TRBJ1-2	CASSPTPGLRGYTF
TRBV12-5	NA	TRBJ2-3	CASPEGYRADTQYF
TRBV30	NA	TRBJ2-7	CAWSPGPYEQYF
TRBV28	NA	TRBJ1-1	CASFPAVNTEAFF
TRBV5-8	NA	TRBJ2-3	CASSLGGRGTDTQYF
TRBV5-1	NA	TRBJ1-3	CASSFGVSGISGNTIYF
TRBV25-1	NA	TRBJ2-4	CASSEDGGAKNIQYF
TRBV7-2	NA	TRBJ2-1	CASRQAAGLAGKWNEQFF
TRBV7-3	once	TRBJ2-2	CASSGGTSGSSGGELFF
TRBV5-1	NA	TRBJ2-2	CASRPGQGNGELFF
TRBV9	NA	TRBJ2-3	CASSNRLGGDTQYF
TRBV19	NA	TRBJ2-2	CASSTVLAGELFF
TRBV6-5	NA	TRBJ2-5	CASSLRDWETQYF
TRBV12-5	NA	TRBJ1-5	CASGTDFQPQHF
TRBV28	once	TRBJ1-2	CASSRDRGYGYTF
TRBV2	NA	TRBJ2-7	CASEQSYEQYF
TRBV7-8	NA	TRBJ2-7	CASSFRGGGAGVRLNEQYF
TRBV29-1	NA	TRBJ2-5	CSLTGEGETQYF
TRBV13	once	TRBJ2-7	CASSPRGQRDSYEQYF
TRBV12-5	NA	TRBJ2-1	CASGSGSRDLYNEQFF
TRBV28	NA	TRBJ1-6	CASSLQETPLHF
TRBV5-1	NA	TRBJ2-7	CASSLGQGAYEQYF
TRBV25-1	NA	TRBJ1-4	CASRGAGTEKLFF
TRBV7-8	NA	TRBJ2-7	CASSLAGTSEPYEQYF
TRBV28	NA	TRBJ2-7	CASSQTGKSSYEQYF
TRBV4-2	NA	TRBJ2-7	CASSQSRTGSSGFLSYEQYF
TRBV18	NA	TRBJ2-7	CASSPPGPGVRYEQYF
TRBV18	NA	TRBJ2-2	CASSLLVPGTTGELFF
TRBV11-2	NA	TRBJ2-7	CASSSARGSYEQYF
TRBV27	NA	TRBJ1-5	CASSLNQPQHF
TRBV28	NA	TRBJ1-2	CATTPRANLANYGYTF
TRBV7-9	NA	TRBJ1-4	CASSEDRGRRRTNEKLFF
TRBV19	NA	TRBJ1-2	CASSPEQGYGYTF
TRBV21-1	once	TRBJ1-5	CASSKRSGGVISNQPQHF
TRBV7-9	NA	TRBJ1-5	CASSTLTGNQPQHF
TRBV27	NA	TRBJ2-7	CASSPTGTAVYEQYF
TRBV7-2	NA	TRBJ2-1	CASSFSSGTYNEQFF
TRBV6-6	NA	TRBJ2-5	CASSYRYGQQETQYF
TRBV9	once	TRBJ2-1	CASSVAQASGEQFF
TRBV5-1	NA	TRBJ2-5	CASSFNEETQYF
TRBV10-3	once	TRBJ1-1	CAIKAGAQNTEAFF
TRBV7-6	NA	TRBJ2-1	CASSLDSGRANEQFF
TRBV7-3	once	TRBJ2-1	CASSPQLAGNEQFF
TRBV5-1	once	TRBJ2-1	CASSLIPSNNEQFF
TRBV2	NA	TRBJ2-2	CASKAGETYGELFF
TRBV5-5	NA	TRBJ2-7	CASSPQTGWNEQYF
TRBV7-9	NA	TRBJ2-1	CASSGTGSYNEQFF
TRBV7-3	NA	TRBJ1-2	CASSPGDVNYGYTF
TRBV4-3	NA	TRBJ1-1	CASSHLGGQTEAFF
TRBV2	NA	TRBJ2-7	CASRQAGTELEQYF
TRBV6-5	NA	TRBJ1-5	CASSLTGRGQPQHF
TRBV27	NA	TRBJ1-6	CASSPTRTGGAWNSPLHF
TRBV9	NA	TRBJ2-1	CASSVRASGYNEQFF
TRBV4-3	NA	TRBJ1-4	CASSQDEATNEKLFF